The TCR beta chain under discussion was sequenced for a study of T cell repertoires in aging, cancer and after chemotherapy (dated by TCRdb to between 2018 and 2021). Regarding the research as a whole: Donors were distributed across six age groups ranging from 30 or younger to 70 or older, with at least three individuals included per group. To examine immunoaging and T cell reconstitution after chemotherapy, the study profiled TCR beta repertoires in peripheral blood from healthy donors and cancer patients. Alongside 95 healthy donors serving as a reference group, the cohort included 200 to 250 cancer patients, of whom about 94 had hematological cancers and 120 to 130 had solid cancers. The complete dataset included about 9.1 million TCR reads. TCR repertoires from healthy donor controls were recorded over periods of several months to years and showed clear clonal overlap between repeated samplings. Study-wide findings and limitations: In healthy donors, the decline in TCR diversity with age was mainly explained by loss of richness, whereas in cancer patients loss of evenness was also found to contribute. Compared with age-matched healthy donors, untreated patients with either hematological or solid cancers had significantly lower TCR diversity in the blood along with higher clonality. In both cancer cohorts, the median generation probability rose over the chemotherapy interval, which suggests that the repertoire was reconstituted through rebound thymic output. The authors noted that the repertoire data do not allow conclusions about immunological memory after chemotherapy.

V lost 0 bases and J lost 3 bases, and the count of bases not matched to a germline gene is 8. The CDR3 spans 17 residues, from the cysteine through the phenylalanine. Only the CDR3 region is kept as DNA, spanning 51 bases read in frame from base 1. Per the germline V gene, SGHDT is the CDR1 and YYEEEE is the CDR2. Regarding this clonotype: Its specific antigen is unknown. Base qualities are not at hand, and no much larger clone is one base apart.

Multiplex touch-down PCR with a mixed TRB-A/B primer pool was used to amplify rearranged TRB sequences covering the V, D and J segments. Illumina adapters and sample indices were attached to the amplicons in two consecutive PCR reactions using Phusion HS II polymerase. Amplicons were gel-purified using the NucleoSpin Gel and PCR Clean-up kit and were subsequently checked with Qubit and an Agilent 2100 Bioanalyzer. Sequencing of libraries was carried out on an Illumina MiSeq in 600-cycle, single-indexed, paired-end runs. The authors' pipeline ran thus. MiXCR versions 2.12 and 3.0.5 were used to process TRB sequences. Each unique CDR3 nucleotide sequence counted as one clone, and only productive sequences with at least two reads were retained. The repertoire metrics were Shannon diversity, evenness, clonality (defined as one minus evenness), and alpha-parameterized diversity profiles covering alpha 0 to 5. The IGoR algorithm was used to compute generation probabilities of clones in paired pre- and post-chemotherapy samples. TCRdb reprocessing: public reads trimmed at Q25 with fastp, clones called with MiXCR, in-frame beta chains kept. Under each unique CDR3 protein, matching rows form one entry showing the most common genes and DNA. V and J calls and clone size were set by TCRdb, not the authors. The sample table holds about 8,700 distinct CDR3 sequences, of which around half were seen once. The top ten clones comprise over 20% of the sample.

Instead of sorted cells or RNA, genomic DNA extracted from peripheral blood served as the source for amplifying TCR beta rearrangements. Sequencing was performed on blood. This clonotype originated in a human donor in good health. The V gene is TRBV5-6 and the J gene is TRBJ2-2, with 7 bases aligning to TRBD1. The CDR3 protein sequence reads: CASSLGPRGLDTGELFF. Here is the DNA: TGTGCCAGCAGCTTGGGACCCAGGGGGTTGGACACCGGGGAGCTGTTTTTT.